This T cell receptor (beta chain) appears in the sequencing data of a study of blood T cell repertoires in COVID-19. Study as a whole: Specimens from acute and convalescent COVID-19 originated in the United States, Italy and Spain.

In the original processing: Counts of nucleated cells, estimated from reference gene primer amplification, were obtained. Clones were sequenced by immunoSEQ multiplex PCR, and TCRdb holds only the in-frame ones, with some missing. The DNA was the basis for D and trimming; V, J and clone size are from that table. Among approximately 280,000 clones listed, approximately 90% were seen once. The V gene lost 6 bases and the J gene lost 7 bases, with 9 bases spanning the gap. In germline, CDR1 is MDHEN, CDR2 SYDVKM. The CDR3 runs 11 residues. The J gene is TRBJ1-1, the V gene TRBV28; possible D gene TRBD1, 5 bases. The clonotype was recovered from a woman aged 60-70 years with acute or convalescent COVID-19. Material for sequencing was peripheral blood. The CDR3 spells CASRRGLEAFF. The CDR3, as DNA: TGTGCCAGCAGGAGGGGACTTGAAGCTTTCTTT.